This T cell receptor (beta chain) was retrieved from a study of shared clonotypes between healthy human individuals. Germline values: CDR1 MDHEN, CDR2 SYDVKM. Trimming took off 5 bases at V and 4 bases at J, with 14 bases between the two ends. The CDR3 has 14 residues. A remark on this clone: The antigen remains unidentified.

Study observations and caveats: The researchers took only blood, and tissue repertoires probably look different.

Assay: immunoSEQ multiplex PCR; the TCRdb copy retains only in-frame clones and omits some. The sample contains under 600,000 clones, roughly four fifths of which appear only once. The sequence was obtained from a woman aged 40 to 50 in good health. Some clones in this sample may be carry-over from other donors' samples. Sequencing input: PBMCs. V usage is TRBV28 and J usage is TRBJ1-2; no firm D call. The chain's CDR3 is CASSTAGPVYGYTF. The CDR3 DNA is TGTGCCAGCAGTACCGCCGGGCCGGTCTATGGCTACACCTTC.